This T cell receptor beta chain was identified during a study of regulatory T cells in long-lasting Graves disease. Germline V gives CDR1 SGHNT, CDR2 YYREEE (reference sequence). The V gene end was trimmed by 4 bases and the J gene end by 5 bases; junction bases not matched to a gene: 4. The CDR3 is 13 residues long. CDR3 regions were amplified by Arm-PCR using iRepertoire HTBI primers to build TCR beta libraries. TCRdb reprocessed the multiplex PCR reads with MiXCR, giving one entry per CDR3 protein. The sample holds approximately 440,000 distinct CDR3 sequences, around 16% seen once. This clonotype occurred a few times. With a far larger clone one base away, a read error is the likely cause. Indicated time point: newly diagnosed GD, antithyroid drugs for less than 3 months. After RNA was extracted from PBMCs, the TCR library was made from it. This same sample was also part of a study on T cells in Graves' hyperthyroidism and ophthalmopathy.

This rearrangement joins TRBV5-4 to TRBJ2-7, with 9 bases identical to TRBD1. The TCR originated in a man between 40 and 49 years old with Graves disease. This specimen consisted of peripheral blood mononuclear cells (PBMCs), obtained at new diagnosis, from a patient treated with antithyroid drugs. In DNA, the CDR3 is TGTGCCAGCAGCCCGGGACAGGGTCACGAGCAGTACTTC. Its protein product is CASSPGQGHEQYF.